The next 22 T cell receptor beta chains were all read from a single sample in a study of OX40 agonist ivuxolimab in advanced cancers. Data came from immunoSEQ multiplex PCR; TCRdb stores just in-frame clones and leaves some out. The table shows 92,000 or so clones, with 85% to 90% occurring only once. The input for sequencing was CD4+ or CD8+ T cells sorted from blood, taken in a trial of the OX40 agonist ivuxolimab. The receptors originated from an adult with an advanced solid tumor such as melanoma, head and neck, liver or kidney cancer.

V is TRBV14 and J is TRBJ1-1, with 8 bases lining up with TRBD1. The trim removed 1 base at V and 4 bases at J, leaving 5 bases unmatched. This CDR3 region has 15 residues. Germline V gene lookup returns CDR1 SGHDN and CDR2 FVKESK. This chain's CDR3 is CASSQVQGAATEAFF. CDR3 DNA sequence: TGTGCCAGCAGCCAAGTGCAGGGGGCGGCCACTGAAGCTTTCTTT.

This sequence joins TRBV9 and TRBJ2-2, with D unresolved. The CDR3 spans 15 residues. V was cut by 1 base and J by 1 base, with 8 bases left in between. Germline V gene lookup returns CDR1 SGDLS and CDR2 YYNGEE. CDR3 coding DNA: TGTGCCAGCAGCGTATCGACCTTGAACACCGGGGAGCTGTTTTTT. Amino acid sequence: CASSVSTLNTGELFF.

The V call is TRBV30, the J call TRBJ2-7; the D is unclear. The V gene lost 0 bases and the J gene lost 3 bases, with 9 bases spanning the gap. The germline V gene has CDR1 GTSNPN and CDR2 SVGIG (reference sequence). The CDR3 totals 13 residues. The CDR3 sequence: CAWSVGRIYEQYF. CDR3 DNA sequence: TGTGCCTGGAGTGTGGGCCGAATCTACGAGCAGTACTTC.

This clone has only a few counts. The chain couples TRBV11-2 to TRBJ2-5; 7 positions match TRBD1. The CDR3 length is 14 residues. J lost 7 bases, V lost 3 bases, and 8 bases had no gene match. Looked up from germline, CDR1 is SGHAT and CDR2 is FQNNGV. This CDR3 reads CASSFTGVRRTQYF. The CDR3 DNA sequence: TGTGCCAGCAGCTTTACAGGGGTTCGGAGGACCCAGTACTTC.

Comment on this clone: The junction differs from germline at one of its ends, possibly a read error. Here the CDR3 DNA reads TGTGCCAGCTCATCACCGGGACAGGGGACCTACGAGCAGTACTTC. This encodes CASSSPGQGTYEQYF. J is TRBJ2-7 and V is TRBV18; TRBD1 agrees at 10 bases. CDR1 and CDR2 from the germline V gene are KGHSH and LQKENI. This CDR3 is built from 15 residues.

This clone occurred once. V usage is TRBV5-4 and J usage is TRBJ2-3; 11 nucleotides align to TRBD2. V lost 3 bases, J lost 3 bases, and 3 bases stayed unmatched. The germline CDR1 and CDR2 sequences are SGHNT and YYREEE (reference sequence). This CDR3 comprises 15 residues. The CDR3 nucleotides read TGTGCCAGCAGCTCGCGGACTAGCGGGACAGATACGCAGTATTTT. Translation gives CASSSRTSGTDTQYF. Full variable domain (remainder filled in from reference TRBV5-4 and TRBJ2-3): ETGVTQSPTHLIKTRGQQVTLRCSSQSGHNTVSWYQQALGQGPQFIFQYYREEENGRGNFPPRFSGLQFPNYSSELNVNALELDDSALYLCASSSRTSGTDTQYFGPGTRLTVL.

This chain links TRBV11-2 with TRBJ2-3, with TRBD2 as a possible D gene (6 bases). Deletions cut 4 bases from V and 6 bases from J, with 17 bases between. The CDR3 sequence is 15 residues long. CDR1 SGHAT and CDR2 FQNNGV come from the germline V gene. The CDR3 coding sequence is TGTGCCAGCAGCTCCGGGGGTAGCGGAGGGGATACGCAGTATTTT. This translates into CASSSGGSGGDTQYF.

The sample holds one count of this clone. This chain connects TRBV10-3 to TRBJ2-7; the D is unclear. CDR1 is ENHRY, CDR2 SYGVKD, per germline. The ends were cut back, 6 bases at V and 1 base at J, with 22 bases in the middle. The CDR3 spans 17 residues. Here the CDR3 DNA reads TGTGCCATCAGCGATCTATCTTTTGGGCAGCCGTCCTACGAGCAGTACTTC. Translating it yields CAISDLSFGQPSYEQYF.

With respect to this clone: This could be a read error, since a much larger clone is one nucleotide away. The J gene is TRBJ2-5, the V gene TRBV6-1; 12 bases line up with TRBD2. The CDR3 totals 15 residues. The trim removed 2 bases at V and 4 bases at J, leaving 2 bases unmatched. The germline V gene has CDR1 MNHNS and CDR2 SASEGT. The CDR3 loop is CASSELAGGPETQYF. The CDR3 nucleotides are TGTGCCAGCAGTGAACTAGCGGGAGGGCCAGAGACCCAGTACTTC.

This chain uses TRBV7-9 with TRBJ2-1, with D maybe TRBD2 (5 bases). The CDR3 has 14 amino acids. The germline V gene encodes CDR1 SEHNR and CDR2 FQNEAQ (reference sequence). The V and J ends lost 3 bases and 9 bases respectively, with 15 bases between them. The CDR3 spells CASSFQAAPSEQFF. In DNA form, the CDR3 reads TGTGCCAGCAGCTTTCAAGCGGCACCTAGTGAGCAGTTCTTC.

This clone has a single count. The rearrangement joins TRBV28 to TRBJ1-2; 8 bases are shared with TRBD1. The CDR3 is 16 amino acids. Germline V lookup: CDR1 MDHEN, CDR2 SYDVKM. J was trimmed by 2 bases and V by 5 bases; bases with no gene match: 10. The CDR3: CASSLLTGTGNYGYTF. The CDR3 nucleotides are TGTGCCAGCAGTCTCCTAACCGGGACAGGCAACTATGGCTACACCTTC.

The CDR3 sequence: CASSFGGEQYF. For the CDR3, the DNA is TGTGCCAGCAGTTTTGGAGGGGAGCAGTACTTC. The chain has TRBV27 and TRBJ2-5, with TRBD2 as a possible D gene (6 bases). Trimming removed 3 bases from V and 11 bases from J, with 10 bases in between. This CDR3 contains 11 residues. Germline values: CDR1 MNHEY, CDR2 SMNVEV (reference sequence).

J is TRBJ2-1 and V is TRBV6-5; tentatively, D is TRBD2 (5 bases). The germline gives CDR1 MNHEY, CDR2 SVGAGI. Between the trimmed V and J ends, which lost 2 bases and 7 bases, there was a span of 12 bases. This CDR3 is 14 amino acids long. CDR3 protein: CASSYVAGGNEQFF. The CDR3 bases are TGTGCCAGCAGTTACGTCGCGGGCGGGAATGAGCAGTTCTTC.

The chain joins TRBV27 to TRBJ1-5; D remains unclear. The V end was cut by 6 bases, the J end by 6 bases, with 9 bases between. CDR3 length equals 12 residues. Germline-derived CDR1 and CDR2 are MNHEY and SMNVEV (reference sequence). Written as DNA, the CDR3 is TGTGCCAGCAGCCCTATTGCTCAGCCCCAGCATTTT. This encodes CASSPIAQPQHF.

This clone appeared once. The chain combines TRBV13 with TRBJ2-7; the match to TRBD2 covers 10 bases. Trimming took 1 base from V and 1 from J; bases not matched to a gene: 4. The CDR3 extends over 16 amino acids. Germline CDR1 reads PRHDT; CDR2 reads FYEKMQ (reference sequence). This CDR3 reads CASSLASGSASYEQYF. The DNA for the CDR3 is TGTGCCAGCAGCTTAGCTAGCGGGAGTGCTTCCTACGAGCAGTACTTC. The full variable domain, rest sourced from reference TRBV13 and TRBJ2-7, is AAGVIQSPRHLIKEKRETATLKCYPIPRHDTVYWYQQGPGQDPQFLISFYEKMQSDKGSIPDRFSAQQFSDYHSELNMSSLELGDSALYFCASSLASGSASYEQYFGPGTRLTVT.

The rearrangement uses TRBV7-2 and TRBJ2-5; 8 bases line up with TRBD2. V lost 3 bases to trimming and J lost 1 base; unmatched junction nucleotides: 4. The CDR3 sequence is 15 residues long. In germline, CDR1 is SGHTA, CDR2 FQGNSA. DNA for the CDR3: TGTGCCAGCAGCTTGCGGACTAGCAGCCAAGAGACCCAGTACTTC. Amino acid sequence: CASSLRTSSQETQYF.

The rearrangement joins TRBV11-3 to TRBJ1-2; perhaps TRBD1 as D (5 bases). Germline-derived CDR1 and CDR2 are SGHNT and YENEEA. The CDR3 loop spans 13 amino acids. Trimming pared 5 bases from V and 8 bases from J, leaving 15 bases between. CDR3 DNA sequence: TGTGCCAGCAGCCCCACTGGGGGAAGCGGCTACACCTTC. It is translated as CASSPTGGSGYTF.

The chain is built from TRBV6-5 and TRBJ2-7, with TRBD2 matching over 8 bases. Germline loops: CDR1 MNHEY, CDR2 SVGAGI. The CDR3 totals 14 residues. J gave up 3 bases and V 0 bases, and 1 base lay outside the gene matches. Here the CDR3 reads CASSYSSGSYEQYF. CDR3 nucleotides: TGTGCCAGCAGTTACTCCAGCGGGAGCTACGAGCAGTACTTC.

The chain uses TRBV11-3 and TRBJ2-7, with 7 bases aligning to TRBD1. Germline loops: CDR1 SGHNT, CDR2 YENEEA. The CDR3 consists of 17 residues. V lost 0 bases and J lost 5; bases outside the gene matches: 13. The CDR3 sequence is CASSLDLLRDSGDEQYF. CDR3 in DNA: TGTGCCAGCAGCTTAGATCTTTTAAGGGACAGTGGAGACGAGCAGTACTTC.

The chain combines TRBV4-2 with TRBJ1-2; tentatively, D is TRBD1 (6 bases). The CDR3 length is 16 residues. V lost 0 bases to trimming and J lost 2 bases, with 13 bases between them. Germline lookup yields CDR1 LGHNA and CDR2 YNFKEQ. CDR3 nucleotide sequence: TGTGCCAGCAGCCAAGATTTAGGCAGGGGCAACTATGGCTACACCTTC. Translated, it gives CASSQDLGRGNYGYTF.

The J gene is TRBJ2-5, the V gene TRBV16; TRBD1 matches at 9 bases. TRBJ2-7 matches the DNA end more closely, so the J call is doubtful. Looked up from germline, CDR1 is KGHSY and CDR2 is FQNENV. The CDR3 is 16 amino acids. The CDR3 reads CASSQRPGQGRYEQYF. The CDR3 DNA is TGTGCCAGCAGCCAGAGGCCGGGACAGGGCCGCTACGAGCAGTACTTC.

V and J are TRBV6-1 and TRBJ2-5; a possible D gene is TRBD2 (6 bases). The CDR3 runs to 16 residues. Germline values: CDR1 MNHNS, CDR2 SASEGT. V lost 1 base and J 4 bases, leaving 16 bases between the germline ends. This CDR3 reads CASSEVWGWGGETQYF. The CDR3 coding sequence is TGTGCCAGCAGTGAAGTATGGGGATGGGGAGGAGAGACCCAGTACTTC.